Below, 18 T cell receptor beta chains from the same sample are listed, as sequenced in a study of blood T cell repertoires in COVID-19. Clones were read by immunoSEQ multiplex PCR, and TCRdb kept only the in-frame ones, dropping some. Among about 330,000 clones, 87% were seen once, and the ten largest hold 5.3%. Sequenced input: PBMCs or T cells enriched from blood (not recorded which). Receptors were obtained from a young woman who had recovered from COVID-19.

The chain joins TRBV5-6 to TRBJ1-2; D call uncertain. The V gene's germline CDR1 is SGHDT and CDR2 YYEEEE. This CDR3 region has 14 residues. Deletions cut 4 bases from V and 0 bases from J, with 10 bases between. The CDR3 loop reads CASSKAPANYGYTF. The CDR3 nucleotides read TGTGCCAGCAGCAAAGCTCCCGCTAACTATGGCTACACCTTC.

This clone appeared a few times. This specimen includes other DNA sequences encoding the same CDR3. The chain couples TRBV5-1 to TRBJ1-1, with D tentatively TRBD1 (5 bases). The CDR3 is made up of 13 amino acids. V shed 2 bases and J shed 4 bases, with 9 bases lying between them. Germline CDR1 and CDR2: SGHRS and YFSETQ. The CDR3 is CASSLERGTEAFF. In DNA form, the CDR3 reads TGCGCCAGCAGCTTAGAAAGGGGCACTGAAGCTTTCTTT.

This clone was recorded a few times. This chain connects TRBV4-2 to TRBJ2-7; D is unclear. The CDR3 covers 12 residues. The ends were cut back, 1 base at V and 6 bases at J, with 7 bases in the middle. CDR1 is LGHNA, CDR2 YNFKEQ, per germline. CDR3 loop: CASSQGSVEQYF. Written as DNA, the CDR3 is TGTGCCAGCAGCCAAGGGTCGGTCGAGCAGTACTTC.

The chain joins TRBV5-8 to TRBJ1-2; D is ambiguous. CDR1 and CDR2 (germline): SGHTS, YDEGEE. This CDR3 contains 16 residues. Deletions cut 2 bases from V and 4 bases from J, with 18 bases between. CDR3 in amino acids: CASSLSFLGETYGYTF. The CDR3 bases are TGTGCCAGCAGCTTAAGTTTTTTAGGAGAAACCTATGGCTACACCTTC.

This chain joins TRBV5-4 and TRBJ1-2; TRBD1 might be the D (6 bases). The germline gives CDR1 SGHNT, CDR2 YYREEE (reference sequence). The V and J ends lost 10 bases and 8 bases respectively, with 18 bases between them. The CDR3 is 12 amino acids. The CDR3 here is CACPRDNGGYTF. CDR3 DNA: TGTGCCTGCCCCCGGGACAACGGCGGCTACACCTTC.

This sequence joins TRBV5-1 and TRBJ1-6, with 9 nucleotides matching TRBD1. Trimming cost V 3 bases and J 7 bases; bases outside gene matches: 2. The CDR3 extends over 14 amino acids. The germline gives CDR1 SGHRS, CDR2 YFSETQ. CDR3: CASSWTGENSPLHF. The CDR3 DNA is TGCGCCAGCAGCTGGACAGGGGAAAATTCACCCCTCCACTTT.

This chain uses TRBV2 with TRBJ1-1, with D possibly being TRBD1 (5 bases). The germline V and J ends were trimmed by 8 bases and 6 bases, with 16 bases remaining between them. Germline V CDR1 and CDR2: SNHLY, FYNNEI. There are 13 residues in the CDR3. CDR3 DNA: TGTGCCAGCCTTCGAGATTGGGGCGCTGAAGCTTTCTTT. Its translation is CASLRDWGAEAFF.

The chain employs TRBV28 and TRBJ1-1, with 8 nucleotides matching TRBD1. After removal of 6 bases from V and 5 bases from J, the junction contained 8 bases not matched to a gene. This CDR3 spans 14 amino acids. From germline, CDR1 is MDHEN and CDR2 SYDVKM. CDR3: CASRRSGGKTEAFF. DNA of the CDR3: TGTGCCAGCAGGCGCTCAGGGGGCAAAACTGAAGCTTTCTTT.

The chain carries TRBV6-5 and TRBJ2-1, with D maybe TRBD1 (6 bases). Germline CDR1 is MNHEY and CDR2 is SVGAGI. The CDR3 covers 15 residues. V lost 5 bases to trimming and J lost 0 bases, with 11 bases between them. This CDR3 is CASSRQAYSYNEQFF. DNA of the CDR3: TGTGCCAGCAGTCGACAGGCATACTCCTACAATGAGCAGTTCTTC.

The chain couples TRBV2 to TRBJ1-5, with 9 bases matching TRBD1. Germline assignment: CDR1 SNHLY and CDR2 FYNNEI. This CDR3 has 15 residues. The trim removed 8 bases at V and 0 bases at J, leaving 5 bases unmatched. The CDR3 DNA sequence: TGTGCCAGCGGACAGGGGAAATATAGCAATCAGCCCCAGCATTTT. Its protein product is CASGQGKYSNQPQHF.

The chain carries TRBV5-1 and TRBJ1-2; a weak D match, TRBD1 (5 bases). CDR1 is SGHRS, CDR2 YFSETQ, per germline. Trimming took 0 bases from V and 0 from J, leaving 9 bases between them. This CDR3 spans 15 amino acids. CDR3 in amino acids: CASSLEGAANYGYTF. In DNA, the CDR3 is TGCGCCAGCAGCTTGGAAGGGGCAGCTAACTATGGCTACACCTTC.

The rearrangement links TRBV4-2 to TRBJ1-2; D is possibly TRBD1 (5 bases). Germline V CDR1 and CDR2: LGHNA, YNFKEQ. This CDR3 contains 14 residues. Trimming left V 0 bases short and J 4 bases short, with 9 bases between. The CDR3 DNA is TGTGCCAGCAGCCAAGACAGGGAGGCCTATGGCTACACCTTC. Protein: CASSQDREAYGYTF.

The J gene is TRBJ1-2, the V gene TRBV20-1; D is unresolved. CDR3 length: 11 amino acids. The germline CDR1 and CDR2 sequences are DFQATT and SNEGSKA (reference sequence). V shed 6 bases and J shed 6 bases, with 11 bases lying between them. CDR3 DNA: TGCAGTGCGGGCCCCATCAATGGCTACACCTTC. Amino acid sequence: CSAGPINGYTF.

V usage is TRBV10-2 and J usage is TRBJ1-6, with TRBD1 identical over 7 bases. CDR3 length: 16 amino acids. The V gene end was trimmed by 6 bases and the J gene end by 0 bases; junction bases not matched to a gene: 5. The germline V gene has CDR1 WSHSY and CDR2 SAAADI. CDR3 loop: CASSVGTASYNSPLHF. In DNA form, the CDR3 reads TGCGCCAGCAGCGTAGGGACAGCCTCCTATAATTCACCCCTCCACTTT.

The chain is built from TRBV18 and TRBJ1-2; TRBD1 matches at 7 bases. CDR3 length: 14 residues. V lost 0 bases and J lost 4; bases outside the gene matches: 2. Germline CDR1 is KGHSH and CDR2 is LQKENI. CDR3 sequence (DNA): TGTGCCAGCTCACCACCGAACAGGGGCTATGGCTACACCTTC. Translated, it gives CASSPPNRGYGYTF.

This chain joins TRBV19 and TRBJ1-2; D is uncertain. Germline CDR1 is LNHDA and CDR2 is SQIVND (reference sequence). The CDR3 spans 11 residues. V lost 11 bases and J 8 bases, leaving 15 bases between the germline ends. Here the CDR3 DNA reads TGTGCCGGTGGACTAGGTGAGGGCTACACCTTC. Protein: CAGGLGEGYTF.

The chain couples TRBV6-2 or TRBV6-3 to TRBJ1-2; 12 nucleotides match TRBD1. The CDR3 is made up of 20 amino acids. The V and J ends lost 0 bases and 6 bases, in that order; junction bases with no gene match: 17. Germline V gives CDR1 MNHEY, CDR2 SVGEGT. The CDR3, as DNA: TGTGCCAGCAGTTACTCGTACGAGAGCACTGGGACAGGGGGCGTCCATGGCTACACCTTC. This gives the protein CASSYSYESTGTGGVHGYTF.

The chain carries TRBV7-9 and TRBJ1-4, with 8 bases matching TRBD1. Trimming at V came to 11 bases and at J to 3 bases, leaving 2 bases not matched to a gene. This CDR3 region has 12 residues. From germline, CDR1 is SEHNR and CDR2 FQNEAQ (reference sequence). Here the CDR3 reads CAGTGSNEKLFF. CDR3 coding DNA: TGTGCCGGGACAGGCTCTAATGAAAAACTGTTTTTT. Looking up the rest from reference TRBV7-9 and TRBJ1-4 gives the full variable domain: DTGVSQNPRHKITKRGQNVTFRCDPISEHNRLYWYRQTLGQGPEFLTYFQNEAQLEKSRLLSDRFSAERPKGSFSTLEIQRTEQGDSAMYLCAGTGSNEKLFFGSGTQLSVL.